The entry below gives a single TCR beta chain sequence along with its context. The sample originates from a study of blood T cell repertoires in COVID-19. TCRdb's table, derived via immunoSEQ multiplex PCR, lists solely in-frame clones and lacks some. The sample yields 95,000 to 120,000 clones, approximately 91% seen once. Per germline, CDR1 SGHTA and CDR2 FQGTGA. V shed 5 bases and J shed 5 bases, with 15 bases lying between them. The CDR3 is 14 amino acids. The genes are TRBV7-3 and TRBJ1-1; D unresolved. The origin of this receptor is a woman between 70 and 85 years old who had recovered from COVID-19. The material sequenced was peripheral blood. CDR3 nucleotides: TGTGCCAGCAGCCCCGCGGGCGGGAGGACTGAAGCTTTCTTT. This sequence encodes CASSPAGGRTEAFF.